What follows describes a single T cell receptor beta chain. Assay used: immunoSEQ multiplex PCR; TCRdb lists only in-frame clones, some missing. The data contain roughly 330,000 clones, 87% of them singletons. Trimming took 3 bases from V and 5 from J; bases not matched to a gene: 7. The length of the CDR3 is 14 residues. Germline CDR1 is MNHEY and CDR2 is SMNVEV (reference sequence). The sample is drawn from a study of blood T cell repertoires in COVID-19. Looking at the study overall: Samples came from the United States, Italy and Spain, spanning acute and convalescent COVID-19. T cells, B-cell-depleted T cells, or PBMCs supplied cDNA or gDNA.

Sample: peripheral blood. V and J are TRBV27 and TRBJ2-7, with 7 nucleotides matching TRBD2. This clonotype was obtained from a young man with COVID-19, enrolled during active disease. CDR3 loop: CASSLGRELDEQYF. The CDR3, as DNA: TGTGCCAGCAGTTTGGGGCGGGAGCTGGACGAGCAGTACTTC.